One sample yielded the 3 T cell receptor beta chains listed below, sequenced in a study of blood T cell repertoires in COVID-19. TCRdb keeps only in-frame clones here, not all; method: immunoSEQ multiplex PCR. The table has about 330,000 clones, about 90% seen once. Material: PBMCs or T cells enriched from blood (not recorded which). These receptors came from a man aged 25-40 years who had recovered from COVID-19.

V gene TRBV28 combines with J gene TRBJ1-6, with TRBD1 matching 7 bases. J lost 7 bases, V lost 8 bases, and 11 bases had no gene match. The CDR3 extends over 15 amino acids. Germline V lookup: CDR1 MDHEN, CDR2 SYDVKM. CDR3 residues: CASLRHGTANSPLHF. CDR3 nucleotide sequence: TGTGCCAGCCTCCGACACGGGACAGCCAATTCACCCCTCCACTTT.

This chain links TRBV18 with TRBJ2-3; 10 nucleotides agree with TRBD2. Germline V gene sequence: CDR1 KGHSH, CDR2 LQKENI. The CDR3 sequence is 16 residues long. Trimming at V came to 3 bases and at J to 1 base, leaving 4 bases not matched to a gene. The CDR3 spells CASSPRTSGGTDTQYF. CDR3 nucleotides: TGTGCCAGCTCACCCAGAACTAGCGGGGGCACAGATACGCAGTATTTT.

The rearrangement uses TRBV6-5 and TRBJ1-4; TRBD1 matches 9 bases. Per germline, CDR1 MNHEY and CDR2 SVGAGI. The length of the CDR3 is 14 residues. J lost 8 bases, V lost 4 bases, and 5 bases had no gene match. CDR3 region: CASSSGQGQEKLFF. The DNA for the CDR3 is TGTGCCAGCAGTTCTGGACAGGGGCAAGAAAAACTGTTTTTT.